The 5 T cell receptor beta chains below were found in one sample sequenced in a study of cytomegalovirus exposure and HLA in healthy donors. A multiplex PCR was run with 60 Vbeta primers and 13 Jbeta primers. Clones were sequenced by immunoSEQ multiplex PCR, and TCRdb holds only the in-frame ones, with some missing. The sample shows 200,000 to 250,000 clones, more than 75% of them seen only once. Sequencing used PBMCs. These receptors originate from a human donor in good health.

This chain joins TRBV7-9 and TRBJ2-5; 7 positions match TRBD1. This CDR3 contains 19 residues. Trimming at V came to 8 bases and at J to 4 bases, leaving 25 bases not matched to a gene. Germline V gene sequence: CDR1 SEHNR, CDR2 FQNEAQ (reference sequence). The CDR3 reads CASLKYEGTERRGRETQYF. The CDR3 DNA reads as TGTGCCAGCCTCAAATATGAGGGGACAGAGAGAAGGGGACGAGAGACCCAGTACTTC.

A word on this clone: Other DNA sequences in the sample encode the same CDR3. J is TRBJ2-7 and V is TRBV28, with 9 bases fitting TRBD2. Germline V gene lookup returns CDR1 MDHEN and CDR2 SYDVKM. The CDR3 contains 14 residues. With V trimmed by 3 bases and J by 4 bases, 4 bases remained unmatched. This CDR3 reads CASSLLAGTYEQYF. The CDR3 nucleotides are TGTGCCAGCAGTTTGCTAGCGGGAACATACGAGCAGTACTTC. Together with reference TRBV28 and TRBJ2-7, the CDR3 gives the full variable domain: DVKVTQSSRYLVKRTGEKVFLECVQDMDHENMFWYRQDPGLGLRLIYFSYDVKMKEKGDIPEGYSVSREKKERFSLILESASTNQTSMYLCASSLLAGTYEQYFGPGTRLTVT.

The V and J genes are TRBV4-1 and TRBJ2-5; 10 bases map to TRBD1. The V gene's germline CDR1 is MGHRA and CDR2 YSYEKL. J was trimmed by 0 bases and V by 4 bases; bases with no gene match: 5. CDR3 length equals 16 residues. CDR3 sequence: CASSRSGQGNQETQYF. DNA for the CDR3: TGCGCCAGCAGCCGCTCGGGACAGGGGAACCAAGAGACCCAGTACTTC.

This clone occurred once. The chain employs TRBV21-1 and TRBJ1-4. TRBV21-1 is deemed a pseudogene. The CDR3 is 18 residues long. The CDR3 reads CASSKPSGTAGFGEKLFF. CDR3 nucleotides: TGTGCCAGCAGCAAACCTAGTGGGACCGCGGGGTTTGGAGAAAAACTGTTTTTT.

In its sample, this clone was seen once. The chain has TRBV19 and TRBJ2-5, with a weak D call TRBD2 (5 bases). V lost 6 bases, J lost 0 bases, and 11 bases lay in between. This CDR3 is 14 amino acids long. Germline V gives CDR1 LNHDA, CDR2 SQIVND (reference sequence). The CDR3 DNA reads TGTGCCAGTAGCGGAGGACGGTACCAAGAGACCCAGTACTTC. This sequence encodes CASSGGRYQETQYF. Using reference TRBV19 and TRBJ2-5 for the parts outside the CDR3, the full variable domain is DGGITQSPKYLFRKEGQNVTLSCEQNLNHDAMYWYRQDPGQGLRLIYYSQIVNDFQKGDIAEGYSVSREKKESFPLTVTSAQKNPTAFYLCASSGGRYQETQYFGPGTRLLVL.